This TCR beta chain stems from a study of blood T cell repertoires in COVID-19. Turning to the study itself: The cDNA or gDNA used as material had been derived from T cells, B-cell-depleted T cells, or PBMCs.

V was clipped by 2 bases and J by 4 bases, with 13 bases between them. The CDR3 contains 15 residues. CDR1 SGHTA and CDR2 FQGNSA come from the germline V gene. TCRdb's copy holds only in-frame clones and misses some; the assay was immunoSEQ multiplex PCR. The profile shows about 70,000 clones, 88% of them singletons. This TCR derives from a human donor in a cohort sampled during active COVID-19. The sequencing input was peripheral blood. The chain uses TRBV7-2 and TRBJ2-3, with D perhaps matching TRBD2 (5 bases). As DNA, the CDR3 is TGTGCCAGCAGCTTAAGAGGGAAAGCGTCAGATACGCAGTATTTT. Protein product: CASSLRGKASDTQYF.